A single sample gave rise to the 24 T cell receptor beta chains below, sequenced in a study of T cell responses to AZD1222 COVID-19 vaccine. Sequenced by immunoSEQ multiplex PCR; TCRdb stores in-frame clones only, minus some. The table shows roughly 140,000 clones, with approximately 91% occurring only once. The sequences come from peripheral blood, collected 28 days after the second AZD1222 dose. The receptors shown here come from an adult who received the AZD1222 COVID-19 vaccine.

The rearrangement joins TRBV7-2 to TRBJ2-1; D unresolved. The length of the CDR3 is 15 residues. Trimming took off 5 bases at V and 4 bases at J, with 15 bases between the two ends. Germline CDR1 SGHTA, CDR2 FQGNSA. CDR3 residues: CASSPPFKPYNEQFF. The CDR3, as DNA: TGTGCCAGCAGCCCCCCCTTCAAGCCGTACAATGAGCAGTTCTTC.

The gene calls are TRBV11-2 and TRBJ2-7, with D perhaps TRBD2 (6 bases). The CDR3 is made up of 15 amino acids. Trimming shortened V by 4 bases and J by 6 bases, and 19 bases separated the two germline ends. Germline CDR1 reads SGHAT; CDR2 reads FQNNGV. CDR3 protein: CASSSMERVRGEQYF. In DNA form, the CDR3 reads TGTGCCAGCAGCTCCATGGAGCGGGTACGGGGCGAGCAGTACTTC.

This chain links TRBV5-1 with TRBJ1-5, with D perhaps TRBD1 (5 bases). Trimming stripped 5 bases from V and 1 base from J, with 13 bases between. The CDR3 runs to 15 residues. Germline-derived CDR1 and CDR2 are SGHRS and YFSETQ. CDR3 in amino acids: CASRQGFGSNQPQHF. DNA of the CDR3: TGCGCCAGCAGGCAGGGATTTGGGAGCAATCAGCCCCAGCATTTT.

The rearrangement uses TRBV5-5 and TRBJ1-3; 7 nucleotides line up with TRBD1. CDR1 and CDR2 from the germline V gene are SGHKS and YYEKEE (reference sequence). The CDR3 is made up of 15 amino acids. J was trimmed by 1 base and V by 5 bases; bases with no gene match: 6. In DNA form, the CDR3 reads TGTGCCAGCAGTTTCGACAGGGATTCTGGAAACACCATATATTTT. As protein: CASSFDRDSGNTIYF.

The J gene is TRBJ2-7, the V gene TRBV20-1, with a possible D match to TRBD2 (5 bases). The V gene's germline CDR1 is DFQATT and CDR2 SNEGSKA (reference sequence). The CDR3 spans 14 residues. V was trimmed by 3 bases and J by 3 bases, leaving 15 bases between them. This CDR3 reads CSASLGRSGYEQYF. CDR3 DNA sequence: TGCAGTGCTAGTTTGGGGAGATCGGGCTACGAGCAGTACTTC.

V is TRBV27 and J is TRBJ2-7; D not resolved. Germline CDR1 is MNHEY and CDR2 is SMNVEV (reference sequence). With 3 bases removed from V and 6 bases from J, the gap between germline ends came to 15 bases. CDR3 length: 14 residues. CDR3 amino acids: CASSFLVRSPEQYF. The CDR3, as DNA: TGTGCCAGCAGTTTTCTCGTCCGCTCTCCCGAGCAGTACTTC.

CDR3: CASSLLAGAYEQYF. The CDR3 coding sequence is TGTGCCAGCAGCTTACTAGCGGGGGCTTACGAGCAGTACTTC. The V gene is TRBV7-6, the J gene TRBJ2-7; TRBD2 matches 10 bases. Germline trimming cut 2 bases from V and 4 bases from J; bases unmatched to any gene: 2. The CDR3 is made up of 14 amino acids. Germline-derived CDR1 and CDR2 are SGHVS and FNYEAQ.

V usage is TRBV5-6 and J usage is TRBJ2-5; 7 bases agree with TRBD2. CDR1 is SGHDT, CDR2 YYEEEE, per germline. The CDR3 totals 12 residues. The CDR3 nucleotides are TGTGCGTCGTCTCTAGCGGCAGAGACCCAGTACTTC. Its translation: CASSLAAETQYF.

The CDR3 DNA follows: TGTGCCAGCAGCTTAGTATACAGAAACAATGAGCAGTTCTTC. As protein: CASSLVYRNNEQFF. J is TRBJ2-1 and V is TRBV11-2; the D is unclear. Per germline, CDR1 SGHAT and CDR2 FQNNGV. The CDR3 loop spans 14 amino acids. V was clipped by 1 base and J by 5 bases, with 9 bases between them.

Only a few counts were recorded for this clone. The rearrangement joins TRBV13 to TRBJ1-1; D is unclear. The germline V and J ends were trimmed by 5 bases and 1 base, with 17 bases remaining between them. The CDR3 spans 16 residues. Germline V gene sequence: CDR1 PRHDT, CDR2 FYEKMQ (reference sequence). The CDR3 sequence is CASSLWTDTENTEAFF. CDR3 in DNA: TGTGCCAGCAGCCTATGGACCGATACTGAGAACACTGAAGCTTTCTTT.

V and J are TRBV12-3 or TRBV12-4 and TRBJ1-5, with D uncertain. V was shortened by 2 bases and J by 6 bases, with 5 bases between the two germline ends. The CDR3 covers 12 residues. Written as DNA, the CDR3 is TGTGCCAGCAGTTTATTAGGTCAGCCCCAGCATTTT. Its protein product is CASSLLGQPQHF.

Comment on this clone: Germline and junction disagree at one end, which may indicate a read error. V usage is TRBV28 and J usage is TRBJ1-1; D possibly corresponds to TRBD1 (5 bases). In germline, CDR1 is MDHEN, CDR2 SYDVKM. This CDR3 contains 12 residues. The CDR3 nucleotides are TGTGCCAGCAGTTTACTAATCTGGGGACTAATCTTT. Encoded protein: CASSLLIWGLIF.

V usage is TRBV20-1 and J usage is TRBJ2-1; 9 bases are shared with TRBD1. Germline CDR1 is DFQATT and CDR2 is SNEGSKA (reference sequence). The CDR3 spans 11 residues. V dropped 5 bases and J dropped 8; count of bases not matched to a gene: 1. The CDR3 region is CSAGDRDEQFF. CDR3 nucleotide sequence: TGCAGTGCTGGGGACAGGGATGAGCAGTTCTTC.

This chain uses TRBV11-2 with TRBJ2-7; 11 bases align to TRBD2. The length of the CDR3 is 17 residues. Trimming at V came to 5 bases and at J to 5 bases, leaving 14 bases not matched to a gene. CDR1 is SGHAT, CDR2 FQNNGV, per germline. The CDR3 is CASSPETRLAGRNEQYF. The CDR3 DNA reads as TGTGCCAGCAGCCCTGAAACCCGACTAGCGGGGCGTAACGAGCAGTACTTC.

The chain joins TRBV4-2 to TRBJ1-2; D unclear. The CDR3 length is 12 residues. Germline CDR1 LGHNA, CDR2 YNFKEQ. Trimming stripped 1 base from V and 8 bases from J, with 8 bases between. DNA of the CDR3: TGTGCCAGCAGCCAAGGGACCTACGGCTACACCTTC. Translation: CASSQGTYGYTF.

A single count supports this clone. The chain combines TRBV25-1 with TRBJ2-4; 8 bases fit TRBD1. The germline CDR1 and CDR2 sequences are MGHDK and SYGVNS. This CDR3 comprises 16 residues. The J segment lost 0 bases and the V segment lost 4 bases, leaving 5 bases of the junction unmatched. The CDR3 DNA sequence: TGTGCCAGCAGTGGGGGGCAGGGGGCAGCCAAAAACATTCAGTACTTC. It yields the protein CASSGGQGAAKNIQYF.

This rearrangement joins TRBV14 to TRBJ1-2, with unresolved D. CDR1 is SGHDN and CDR2 is FVKESK in the germline V gene. With 1 base removed from V and 2 bases from J, the gap between germline ends came to 8 bases. The CDR3 loop spans 14 amino acids. CDR3 nucleotide sequence: TGTGCCAGCAGCCAAGTTGACCGCAACTATGGCTACACCTTC. As protein: CASSQVDRNYGYTF.

The CDR3 loop is CASSHLAGGETQYF. The CDR3 nucleotides are TGTGCCAGCAGCCACCTAGCGGGAGGAGAGACCCAGTACTTC. J is TRBJ2-5 and V is TRBV14, with 11 bases aligning to TRBD2. The germline V gene has CDR1 SGHDN and CDR2 FVKESK. Trimming at V came to 3 bases and at J to 4 bases, leaving 1 base not matched to a gene. The CDR3 contains 14 residues.

CDR3 in amino acids: CAPKAGNTIYF. In nucleotides, the CDR3 is TGTGCCCCGAAAGCTGGAAACACCATATATTTT. The chain is built from TRBV24-1 and TRBJ1-3; D is undetermined. The CDR3 is 11 residues long. The V gene's germline CDR1 is KGHDR and CDR2 SFDVKD. Trimming took 12 bases from V and 2 from J, leaving 7 bases between them.

The chain joins TRBV24-1 to TRBJ2-5; no reliable D call. CDR3 length: 12 residues. V lost 4 bases to trimming and J lost 5 bases, with 7 bases between them. The germline CDR1 and CDR2 sequences are KGHDR and SFDVKD. CDR3 protein: CATSDQYETQYF. The CDR3 DNA reads TGTGCCACCAGTGACCAGTACGAGACCCAGTACTTC.

This sequence joins TRBV7-9 and TRBJ1-4; D remains ambiguous. Trimming took off 1 base at V and 2 bases at J, with 8 bases between the two ends. Looked up from germline, CDR1 is SEHNR and CDR2 is FQNEAQ (reference sequence). The CDR3 length is 15 residues. The CDR3 spells CASSLGFSTNEKLFF. In DNA form, the CDR3 reads TGTGCCAGCAGCTTAGGGTTCTCTACTAATGAAAAACTGTTTTTT.

V and J are TRBV7-9 and TRBJ1-3, with D possibly being TRBD1 (6 bases). Trimming pared 2 bases from V and 0 bases from J, leaving 11 bases between. Germline values: CDR1 SEHNR, CDR2 FQNEAQ (reference sequence). The CDR3 consists of 16 residues. The CDR3 is CASSLPAGASGNTIYF. CDR3 nucleotides: TGTGCCAGCAGCTTACCGGCAGGGGCCTCTGGAAACACCATATATTTT.

The count of this clone is one. This chain joins TRBV28 and TRBJ1-2; 7 positions match TRBD1. The CDR3 has 12 residues. V trimming: 6 bases; J trimming: 7 bases; junction bases outside the gene matches: 5. From germline, CDR1 is MDHEN and CDR2 SYDVKM. CDR3 nucleotide sequence: TGTGCCAGCAGGGAGACAGGGAGTGGCTACACCTTC. This encodes CASRETGSGYTF.

The V and J genes are TRBV11-3 and TRBJ2-5, with D possibly matching TRBD2 (6 bases). Trimming stripped 6 bases from V and 4 bases from J, with 21 bases between. CDR1 and CDR2 from the germline V gene are SGHNT and YENEEA. The CDR3 covers 16 residues. The CDR3, as DNA: TGTGCCAGCAGTTACCGCGGTCCGGGAGTAGTAGAGACCCAGTACTTC. It specifies CASSYRGPGVVETQYF.